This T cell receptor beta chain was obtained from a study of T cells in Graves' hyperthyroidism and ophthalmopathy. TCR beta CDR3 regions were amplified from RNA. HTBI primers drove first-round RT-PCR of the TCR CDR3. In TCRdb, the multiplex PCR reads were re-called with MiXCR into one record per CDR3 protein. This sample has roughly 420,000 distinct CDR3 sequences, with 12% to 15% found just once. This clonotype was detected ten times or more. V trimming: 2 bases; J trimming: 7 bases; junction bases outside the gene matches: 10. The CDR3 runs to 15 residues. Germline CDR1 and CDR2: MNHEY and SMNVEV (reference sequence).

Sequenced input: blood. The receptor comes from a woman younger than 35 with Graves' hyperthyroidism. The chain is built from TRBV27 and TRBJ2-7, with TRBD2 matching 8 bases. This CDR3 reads CASSLMGLRGGEQYF. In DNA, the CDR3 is TGTGCCAGCAGTTTAATGGGACTCCGGGGGGGGGAGCAGTACTTC.